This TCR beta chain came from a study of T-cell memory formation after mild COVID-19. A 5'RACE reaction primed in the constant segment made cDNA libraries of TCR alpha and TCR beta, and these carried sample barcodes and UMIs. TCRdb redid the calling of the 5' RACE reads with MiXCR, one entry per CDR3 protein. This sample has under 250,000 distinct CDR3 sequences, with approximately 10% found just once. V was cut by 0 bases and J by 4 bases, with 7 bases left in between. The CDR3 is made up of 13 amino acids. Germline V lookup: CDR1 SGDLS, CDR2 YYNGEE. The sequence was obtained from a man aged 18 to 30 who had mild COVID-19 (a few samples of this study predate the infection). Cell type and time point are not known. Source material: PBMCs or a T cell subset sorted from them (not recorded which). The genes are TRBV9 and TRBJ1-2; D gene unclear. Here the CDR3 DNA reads TGTGCCAGCAGCGTAGGTCTGAGCTATGGCTACACCTTC. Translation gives CASSVGLSYGYTF.